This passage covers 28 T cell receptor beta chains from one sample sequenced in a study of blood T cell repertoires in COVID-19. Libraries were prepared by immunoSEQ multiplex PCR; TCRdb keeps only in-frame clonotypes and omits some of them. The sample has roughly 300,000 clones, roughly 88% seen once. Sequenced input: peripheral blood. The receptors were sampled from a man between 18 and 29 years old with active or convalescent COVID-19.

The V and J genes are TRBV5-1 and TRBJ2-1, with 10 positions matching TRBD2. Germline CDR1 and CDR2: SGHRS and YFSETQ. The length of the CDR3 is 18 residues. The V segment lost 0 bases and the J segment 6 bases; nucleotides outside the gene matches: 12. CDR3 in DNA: TGCGCCAGCAGCTTGGCCGGTCTAGCGGGGGCATCTTCCAATGAGCAGTTCTTC. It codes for CASSLAGLAGASSNEQFF.

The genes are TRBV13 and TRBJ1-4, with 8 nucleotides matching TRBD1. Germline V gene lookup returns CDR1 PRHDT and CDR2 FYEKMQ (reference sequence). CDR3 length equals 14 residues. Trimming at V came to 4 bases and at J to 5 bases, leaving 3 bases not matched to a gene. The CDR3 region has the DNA TGTGCCAGCAGCTACGGACAGGGCAATGAAAAACTGTTTTTT. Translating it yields CASSYGQGNEKLFF. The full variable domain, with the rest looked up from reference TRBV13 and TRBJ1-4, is AAGVIQSPRHLIKEKRETATLKCYPIPRHDTVYWYQQGPGQDPQFLISFYEKMQSDKGSIPDRFSAQQFSDYHSELNMSSLELGDSALYFCASSYGQGNEKLFFGSGTQLSVL.

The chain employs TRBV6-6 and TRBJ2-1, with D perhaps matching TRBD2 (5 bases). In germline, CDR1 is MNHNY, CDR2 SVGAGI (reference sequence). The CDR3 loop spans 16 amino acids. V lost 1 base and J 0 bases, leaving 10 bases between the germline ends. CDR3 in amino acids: CASSYYGTSSYNEQFF. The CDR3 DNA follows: TGTGCCAGCAGTTACTATGGAACTAGCTCCTACAATGAGCAGTTCTTC.

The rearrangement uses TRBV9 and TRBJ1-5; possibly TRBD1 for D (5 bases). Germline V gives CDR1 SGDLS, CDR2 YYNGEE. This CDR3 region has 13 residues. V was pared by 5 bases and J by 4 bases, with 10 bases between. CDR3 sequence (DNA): TGTGCCAGCAGTACAGGAGGGAATCAGCCCCAGCATTTT. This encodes CASSTGGNQPQHF.

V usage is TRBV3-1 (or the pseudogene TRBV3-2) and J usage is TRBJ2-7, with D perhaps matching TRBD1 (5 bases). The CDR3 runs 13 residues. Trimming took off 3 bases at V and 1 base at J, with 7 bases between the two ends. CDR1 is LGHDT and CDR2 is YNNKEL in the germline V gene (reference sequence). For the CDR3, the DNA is TGTGCCAGCAGCCACCAGGGATCCTACGAGCAGTACTTC. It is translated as CASSHQGSYEQYF.

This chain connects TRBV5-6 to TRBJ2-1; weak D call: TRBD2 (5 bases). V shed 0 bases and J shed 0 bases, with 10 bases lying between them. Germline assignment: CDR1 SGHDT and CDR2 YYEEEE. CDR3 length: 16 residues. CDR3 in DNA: TGTGCCAGCAGCTTGGGCCTAACTAGCTCCTACAATGAGCAGTTCTTC. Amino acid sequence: CASSLGLTSSYNEQFF.

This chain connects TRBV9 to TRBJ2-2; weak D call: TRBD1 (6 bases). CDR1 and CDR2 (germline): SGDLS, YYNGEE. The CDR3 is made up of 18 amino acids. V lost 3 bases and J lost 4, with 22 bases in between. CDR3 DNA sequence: TGTGCCAGCAGCGCCGGATTGGACCCGGGACACAGCACCGGGGAGCTGTTTTTT. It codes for CASSAGLDPGHSTGELFF.

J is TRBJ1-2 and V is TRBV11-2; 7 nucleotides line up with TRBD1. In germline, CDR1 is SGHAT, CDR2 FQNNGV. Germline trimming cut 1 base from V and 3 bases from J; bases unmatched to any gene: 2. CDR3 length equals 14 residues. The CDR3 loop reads CASSLGQGDYGYTF. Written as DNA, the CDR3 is TGTGCCAGCAGCTTAGGACAGGGCGACTATGGCTACACCTTC.

The DNA for the CDR3 is TGTGCCAGCAGTGAATCCGAGGTCACTGAAGCTTTCTTT. This translates into CASSESEVTEAFF. The rearrangement links TRBV2 to TRBJ1-1; no definite D call. V dropped 2 bases and J dropped 4 bases, with 8 bases sitting between them. Per germline, CDR1 SNHLY and CDR2 FYNNEI. CDR3 length: 13 residues.

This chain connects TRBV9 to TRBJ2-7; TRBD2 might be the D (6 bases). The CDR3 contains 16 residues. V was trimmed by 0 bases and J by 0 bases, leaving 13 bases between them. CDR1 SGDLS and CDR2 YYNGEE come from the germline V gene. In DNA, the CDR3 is TGTGCCAGCAGCGTAGGTGAGGGACTGAGCTCCTACGAGCAGTACTTC. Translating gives CASSVGEGLSSYEQYF.

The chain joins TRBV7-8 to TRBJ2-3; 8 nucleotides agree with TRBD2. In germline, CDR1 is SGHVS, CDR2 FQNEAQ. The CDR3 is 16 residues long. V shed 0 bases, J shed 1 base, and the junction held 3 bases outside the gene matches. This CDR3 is CASSLAVGLGTDTQYF. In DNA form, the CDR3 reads TGTGCCAGCAGCTTAGCTGTGGGACTAGGCACAGATACGCAGTATTTT.

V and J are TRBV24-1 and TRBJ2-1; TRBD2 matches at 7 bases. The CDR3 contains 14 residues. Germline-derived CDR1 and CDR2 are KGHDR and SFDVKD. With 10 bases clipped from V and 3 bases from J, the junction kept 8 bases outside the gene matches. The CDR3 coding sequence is TGTGCCACGCAGGGAGCGGGGAGCTACAATGAGCAGTTCTTC. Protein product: CATQGAGSYNEQFF.

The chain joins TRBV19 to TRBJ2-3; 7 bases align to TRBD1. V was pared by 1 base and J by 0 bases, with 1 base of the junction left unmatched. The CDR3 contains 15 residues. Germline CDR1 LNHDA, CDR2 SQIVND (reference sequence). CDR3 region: CASSIADRSTDTQYF. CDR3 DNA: TGTGCCAGTAGTATAGCGGACAGGAGCACAGATACGCAGTATTTT.

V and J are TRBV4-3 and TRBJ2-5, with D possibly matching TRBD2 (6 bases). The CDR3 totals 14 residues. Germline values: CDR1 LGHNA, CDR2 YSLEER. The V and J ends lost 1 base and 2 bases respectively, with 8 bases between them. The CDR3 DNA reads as TGCGCCAGCAGCCAAGGTCGGGGGCAAGAGACCCAGTACTTC. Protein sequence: CASSQGRGQETQYF.

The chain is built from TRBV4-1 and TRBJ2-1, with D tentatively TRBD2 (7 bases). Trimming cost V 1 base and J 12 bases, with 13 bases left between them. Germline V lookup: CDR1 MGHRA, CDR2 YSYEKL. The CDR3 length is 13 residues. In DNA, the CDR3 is TGCGCCAGCAGCCAAGCGGGGGGCTTAGGGCAGTTCTTC. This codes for CASSQAGGLGQFF.

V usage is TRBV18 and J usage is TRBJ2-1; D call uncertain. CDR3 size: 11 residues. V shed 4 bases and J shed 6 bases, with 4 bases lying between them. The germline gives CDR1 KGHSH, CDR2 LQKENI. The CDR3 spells CASSLSNEQFF. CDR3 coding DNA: TGTGCCAGCTCACTGAGCAATGAGCAGTTCTTC. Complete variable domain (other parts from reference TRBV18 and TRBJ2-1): NAGVMQNPRHLVRRRGQEARLRCSPMKGHSHVYWYRQLPEEGLKFMVYLQKENIIDESGMPKERFSAEFPKEGPSILRIQQVVRGDSAAYFCASSLSNEQFFGPGTRLTVL.

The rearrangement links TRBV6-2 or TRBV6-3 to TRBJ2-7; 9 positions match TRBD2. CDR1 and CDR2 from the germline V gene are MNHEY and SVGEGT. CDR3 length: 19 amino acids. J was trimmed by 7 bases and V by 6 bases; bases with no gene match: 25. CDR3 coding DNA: TGTGCCAGCAGCCCTGTGGGGAGACTAGCGGTTCTCTTCACCCGAGAGCAGTACTTC. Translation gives CASSPVGRLAVLFTREQYF.

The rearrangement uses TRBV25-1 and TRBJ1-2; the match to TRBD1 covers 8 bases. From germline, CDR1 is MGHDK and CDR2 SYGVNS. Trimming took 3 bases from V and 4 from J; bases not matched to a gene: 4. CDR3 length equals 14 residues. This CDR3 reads CASSERQGLYGYTF. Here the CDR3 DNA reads TGTGCCAGCAGTGAGAGACAGGGGCTCTATGGCTACACCTTC.

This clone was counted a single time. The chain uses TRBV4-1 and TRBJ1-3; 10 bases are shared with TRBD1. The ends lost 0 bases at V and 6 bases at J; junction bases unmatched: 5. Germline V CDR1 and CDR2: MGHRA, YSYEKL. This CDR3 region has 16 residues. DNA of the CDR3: TGCGCCAGCAGCCAAGACTGGGGACAGGGGATAAACACCATATATTTT. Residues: CASSQDWGQGINTIYF.

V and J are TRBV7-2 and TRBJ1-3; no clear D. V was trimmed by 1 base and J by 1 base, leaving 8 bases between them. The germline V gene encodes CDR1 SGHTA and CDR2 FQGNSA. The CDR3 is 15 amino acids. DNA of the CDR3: TGTGCCAGCAGCTTAGTGGCGGGATCTGGAAACACCATATATTTT. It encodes CASSLVAGSGNTIYF.

This chain's CDR3 is CASSESTGELSPLHF. CDR3 DNA: TGCGCCAGCAGTGAGTCGACTGGGGAGCTGTCACCCCTCCACTTT. The V and J genes are TRBV10-1 and TRBJ1-6; D unresolved. The CDR3 covers 15 residues. Germline V gene sequence: CDR1 WNHNN, CDR2 SYGVQD (reference sequence). Trimming shortened V by 0 bases and J by 10 bases, and 13 bases separated the two germline ends.

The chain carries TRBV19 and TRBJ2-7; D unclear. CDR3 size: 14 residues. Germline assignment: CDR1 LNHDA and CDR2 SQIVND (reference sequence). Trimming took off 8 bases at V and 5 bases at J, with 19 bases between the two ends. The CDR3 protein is CASASGARRNEQYF. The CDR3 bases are TGTGCCAGTGCGTCCGGCGCTCGGCGGAACGAGCAGTACTTC.

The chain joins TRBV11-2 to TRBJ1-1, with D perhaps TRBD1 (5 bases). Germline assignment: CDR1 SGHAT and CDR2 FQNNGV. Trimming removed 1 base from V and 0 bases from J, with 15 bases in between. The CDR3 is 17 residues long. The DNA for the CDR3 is TGTGCCAGCAGCTTAGCGGAGGGGTTCCCTATGAACACTGAAGCTTTCTTT. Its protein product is CASSLAEGFPMNTEAFF.

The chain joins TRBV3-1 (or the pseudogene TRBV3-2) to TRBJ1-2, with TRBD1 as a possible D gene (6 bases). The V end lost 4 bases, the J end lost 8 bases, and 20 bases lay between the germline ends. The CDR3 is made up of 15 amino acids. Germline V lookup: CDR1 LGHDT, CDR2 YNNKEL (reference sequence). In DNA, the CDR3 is TGTGCCAGCAGCCCCCGGGAGGGGGGAGGAGACGGCTACACCTTC. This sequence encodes CASSPREGGGDGYTF.

CDR3 residues: CASSYSFPGRPEAFF. DNA for the CDR3: TGTGCCAGCAGTTACTCTTTCCCAGGAAGGCCTGAAGCTTTCTTT. V usage is TRBV6-5 and J usage is TRBJ1-1; D not resolved. Trimming took off 0 bases at V and 6 bases at J, with 14 bases between the two ends. Germline V gives CDR1 MNHEY, CDR2 SVGAGI. The CDR3 covers 15 residues.

CDR3 sequence: CASSLVRGMAYEQYF. In nucleotides, the CDR3 is TGCGCCAGCAGCTTGGTTCGGGGAATGGCCTACGAGCAGTACTTC. The rearrangement uses TRBV5-1 and TRBJ2-7; possible D gene TRBD2, 5 bases. Germline values: CDR1 SGHRS, CDR2 YFSETQ. Trimming removed 0 bases at V and 2 bases at J, with 12 bases between. This CDR3 has 15 amino acids.

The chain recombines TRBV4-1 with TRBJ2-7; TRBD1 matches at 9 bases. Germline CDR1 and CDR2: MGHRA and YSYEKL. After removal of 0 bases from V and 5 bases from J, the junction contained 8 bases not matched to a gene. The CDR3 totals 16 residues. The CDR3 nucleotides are TGCGCCAGCAGCCAAGATGTAAGACAGGGGGTTCACGAGCAGTACTTC. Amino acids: CASSQDVRQGVHEQYF.

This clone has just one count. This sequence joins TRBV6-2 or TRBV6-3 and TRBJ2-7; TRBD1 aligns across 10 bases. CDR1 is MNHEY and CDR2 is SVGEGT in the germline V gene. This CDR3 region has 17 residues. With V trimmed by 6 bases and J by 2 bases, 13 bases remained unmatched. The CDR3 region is CASSQDRGRVWAYEQYF. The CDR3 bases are TGTGCCAGCAGCCAAGACAGGGGGCGCGTTTGGGCCTACGAGCAGTACTTC.